This TCR beta chain was observed in a study of identical twins. The CDR3 is 11 residues long. V lost 8 bases to trimming and J lost 5 bases, with 9 bases between them. Germline V CDR1 and CDR2: SGHVS, FQNEAQ. TCRdb passed the 5' RACE reads through MiXCR, listing each CDR3 protein once. Among 700,000 or so distinct CDR3 sequences, 8.6% were seen once, and the ten largest hold 0.98%. This clonotype appeared many times. A further study also used this sample, focusing on yellow fever vaccine responses in identical twins.

The chain is built from TRBV7-8 and TRBJ2-5; D call uncertain. Source material: PBMCs. The receptor comes from a woman aged 18-29 years in good health. Written as DNA, the CDR3 is TGTGCCAGCGAAAAAGGGGAGACCCAGTACTTC. This gives the protein CASEKGETQYF.